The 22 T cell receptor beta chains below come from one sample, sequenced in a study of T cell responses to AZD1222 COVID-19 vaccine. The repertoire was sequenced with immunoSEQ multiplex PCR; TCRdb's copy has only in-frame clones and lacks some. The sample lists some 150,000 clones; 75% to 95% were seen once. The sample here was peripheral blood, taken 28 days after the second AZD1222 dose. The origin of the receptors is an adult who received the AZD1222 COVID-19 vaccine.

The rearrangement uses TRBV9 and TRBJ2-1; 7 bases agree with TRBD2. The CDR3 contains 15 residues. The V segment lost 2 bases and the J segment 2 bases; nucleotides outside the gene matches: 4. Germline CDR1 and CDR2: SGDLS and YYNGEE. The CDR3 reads CASSVGLEAYNEQFF. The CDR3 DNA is TGTGCCAGCAGCGTTGGACTAGAGGCCTACAATGAGCAGTTCTTC. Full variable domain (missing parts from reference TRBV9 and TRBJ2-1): DSGVTQTPKHLITATGQRVTLRCSPRSGDLSVYWYQQSLDQGLQFLIQYYNGEERAKGNILERFSAQQFPDLHSELNLSSLELGDSALYFCASSVGLEAYNEQFFGPGTRLTVL.

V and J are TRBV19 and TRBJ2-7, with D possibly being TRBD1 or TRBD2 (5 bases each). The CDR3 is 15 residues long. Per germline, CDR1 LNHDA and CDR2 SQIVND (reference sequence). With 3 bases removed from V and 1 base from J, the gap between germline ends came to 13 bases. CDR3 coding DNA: TGTGCCAGTAGTATCCTCTTGGGGACGTCCTACGAGCAGTACTTC. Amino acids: CASSILLGTSYEQYF.

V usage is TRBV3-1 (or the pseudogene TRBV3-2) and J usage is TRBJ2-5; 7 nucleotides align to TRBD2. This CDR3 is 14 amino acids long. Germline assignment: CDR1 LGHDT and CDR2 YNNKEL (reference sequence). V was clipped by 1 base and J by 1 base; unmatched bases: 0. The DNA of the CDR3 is TGTGCCAGCAGCCAAGTAGCGGGCCAAGAGACCCAGTACTTC. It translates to CASSQVAGQETQYF.

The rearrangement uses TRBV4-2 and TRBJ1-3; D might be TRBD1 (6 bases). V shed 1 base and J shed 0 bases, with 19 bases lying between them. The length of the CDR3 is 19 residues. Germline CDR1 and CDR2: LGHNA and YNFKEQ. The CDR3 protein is CASSQVSGGTGGSGNTIYF. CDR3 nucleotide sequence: TGTGCCAGCAGCCAAGTGTCTGGGGGCACCGGGGGCTCTGGAAACACCATATATTTT.

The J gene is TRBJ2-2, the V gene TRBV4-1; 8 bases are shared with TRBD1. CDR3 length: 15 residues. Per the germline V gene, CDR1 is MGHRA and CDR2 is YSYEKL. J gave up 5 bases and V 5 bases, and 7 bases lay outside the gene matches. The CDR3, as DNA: TGCGCCAGCAGCAGCCGGGACAGGTTAACCGGGGAGCTGTTTTTT. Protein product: CASSSRDRLTGELFF.

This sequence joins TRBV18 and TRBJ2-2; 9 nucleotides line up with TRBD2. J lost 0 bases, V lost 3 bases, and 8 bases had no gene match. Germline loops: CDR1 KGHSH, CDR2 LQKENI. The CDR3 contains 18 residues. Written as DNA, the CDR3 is TGTGCCAGCTCACCCGAGACTAGCGGATATACGAACACCGGGGAGCTGTTTTTT. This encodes CASSPETSGYTNTGELFF.

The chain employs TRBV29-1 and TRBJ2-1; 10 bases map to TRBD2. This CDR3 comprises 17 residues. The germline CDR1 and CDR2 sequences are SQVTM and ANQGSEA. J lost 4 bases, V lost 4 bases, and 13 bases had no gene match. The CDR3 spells CSVGRSSGSSLYNEQFF. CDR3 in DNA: TGCAGCGTTGGGCGGTCTAGCGGGAGTTCTTTGTACAATGAGCAGTTCTTC.

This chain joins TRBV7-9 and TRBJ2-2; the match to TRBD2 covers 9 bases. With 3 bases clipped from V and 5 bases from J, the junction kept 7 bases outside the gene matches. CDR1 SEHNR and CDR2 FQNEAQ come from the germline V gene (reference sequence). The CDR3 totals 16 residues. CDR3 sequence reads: CASSFLASGVTGELFF. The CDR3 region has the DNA TGTGCCAGCAGCTTCCTCGCTAGCGGGGTTACCGGGGAGCTGTTTTTT.

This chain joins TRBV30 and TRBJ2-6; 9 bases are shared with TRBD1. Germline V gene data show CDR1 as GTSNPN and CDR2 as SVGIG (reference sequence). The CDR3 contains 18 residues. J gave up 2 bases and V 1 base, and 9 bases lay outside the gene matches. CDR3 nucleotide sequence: TGTGCCTGGAGTGGAGGGGACAGGGCCAACCCTGGGGCCAACGTCCTGACTTTC. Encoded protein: CAWSGGDRANPGANVLTF.

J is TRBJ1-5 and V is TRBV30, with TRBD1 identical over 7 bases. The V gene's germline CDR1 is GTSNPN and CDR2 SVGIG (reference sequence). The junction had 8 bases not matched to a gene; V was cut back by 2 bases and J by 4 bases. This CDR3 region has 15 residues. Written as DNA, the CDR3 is TGTGCCTGGAGTTTGGGGACAGTCACTAATCAGCCCCAGCATTTT. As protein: CAWSLGTVTNQPQHF. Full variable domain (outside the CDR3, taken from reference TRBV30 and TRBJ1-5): SQTIHQWPATLVQPVGSPLSLECTVEGTSNPNLYWYRQAAGRGLQLLFYSVGIGQISSEVPQNLSASRPQDRQFILSSKKLLLSDSGFYLCAWSLGTVTNQPQHFGDGTRLSIL.

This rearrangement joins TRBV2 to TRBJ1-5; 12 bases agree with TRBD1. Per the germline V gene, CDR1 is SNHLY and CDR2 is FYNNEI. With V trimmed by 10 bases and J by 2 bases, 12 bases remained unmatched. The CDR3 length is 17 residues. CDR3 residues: CATSPGQGALGNQPQHF. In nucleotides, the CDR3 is TGTGCCACCTCTCCGGGACAGGGGGCCCTTGGCAATCAGCCCCAGCATTTT.

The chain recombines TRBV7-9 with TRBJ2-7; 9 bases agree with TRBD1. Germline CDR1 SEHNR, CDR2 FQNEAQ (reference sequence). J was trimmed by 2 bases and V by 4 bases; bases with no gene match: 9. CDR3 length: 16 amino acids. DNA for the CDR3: TGTGCCAGCAGCTCCACCGGGACAGGGATAACCTACGAGCAGTACTTC. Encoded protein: CASSSTGTGITYEQYF.

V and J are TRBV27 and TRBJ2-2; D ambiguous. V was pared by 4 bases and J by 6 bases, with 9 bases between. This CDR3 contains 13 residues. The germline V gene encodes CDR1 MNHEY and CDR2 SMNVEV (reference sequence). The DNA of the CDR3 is TGTGCCAGCAGTTGGTCATTGGCCGGGGAGCTGTTTTTT. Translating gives CASSWSLAGELFF.

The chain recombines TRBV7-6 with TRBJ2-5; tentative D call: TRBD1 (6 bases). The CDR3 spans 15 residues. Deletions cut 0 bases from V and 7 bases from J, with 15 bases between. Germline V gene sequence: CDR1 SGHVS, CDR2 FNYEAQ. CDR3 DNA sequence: TGTGCCAGCAGCTTAGCGCAGGGGCCAAGTTGGACCCAGTACTTC. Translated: CASSLAQGPSWTQYF.

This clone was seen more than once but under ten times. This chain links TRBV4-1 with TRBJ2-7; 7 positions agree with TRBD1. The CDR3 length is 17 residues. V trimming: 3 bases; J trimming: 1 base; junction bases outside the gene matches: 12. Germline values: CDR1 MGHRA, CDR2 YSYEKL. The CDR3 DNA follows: TGCGCCAGCAGCCAGGACACCGGGACAGAGCCATCCTACGAGCAGTACTTC. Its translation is CASSQDTGTEPSYEQYF.

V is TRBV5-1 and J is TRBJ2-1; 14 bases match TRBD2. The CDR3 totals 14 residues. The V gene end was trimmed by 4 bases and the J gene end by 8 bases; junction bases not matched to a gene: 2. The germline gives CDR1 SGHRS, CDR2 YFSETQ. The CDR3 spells CASSPGLAGDEQFF. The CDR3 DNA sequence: TGCGCCAGCAGCCCGGGACTAGCGGGAGATGAGCAGTTCTTC.

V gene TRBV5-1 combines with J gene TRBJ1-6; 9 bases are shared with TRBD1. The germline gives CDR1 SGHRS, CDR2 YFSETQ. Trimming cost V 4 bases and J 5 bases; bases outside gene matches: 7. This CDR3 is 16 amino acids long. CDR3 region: CASSAGTGRHNSPLHF. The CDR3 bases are TGCGCCAGCAGCGCCGGGACAGGGAGGCATAATTCACCCCTCCACTTT.

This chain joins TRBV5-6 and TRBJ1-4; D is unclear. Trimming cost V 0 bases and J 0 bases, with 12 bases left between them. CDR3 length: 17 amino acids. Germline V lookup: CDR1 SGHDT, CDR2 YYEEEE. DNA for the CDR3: TGTGCCAGCAGCTTGGCCGGAGGTCTTGCAACTAATGAAAAACTGTTTTTT. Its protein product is CASSLAGGLATNEKLFF. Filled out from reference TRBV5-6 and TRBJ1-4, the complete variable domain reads DAGVTQSPTHLIKTRGQQVTLRCSPKSGHDTVSWYQQALGQGPQFIFQYYEEEERQRGNFPDRFSGHQFPNYSSELNVNALLLGDSALYLCASSLAGGLATNEKLFFGSGTQLSVL.

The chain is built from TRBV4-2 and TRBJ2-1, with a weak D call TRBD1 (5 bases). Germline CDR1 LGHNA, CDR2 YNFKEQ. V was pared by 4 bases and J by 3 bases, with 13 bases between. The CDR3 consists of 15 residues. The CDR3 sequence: CASSPHRSFYNEQFF. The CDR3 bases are TGTGCCAGCAGCCCCCACAGGAGTTTCTACAATGAGCAGTTCTTC.

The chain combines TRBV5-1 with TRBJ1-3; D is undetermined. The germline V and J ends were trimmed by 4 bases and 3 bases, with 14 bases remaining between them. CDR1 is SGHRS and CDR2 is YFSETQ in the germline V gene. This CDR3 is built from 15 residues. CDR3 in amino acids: CASSPAFGFGNTIYF. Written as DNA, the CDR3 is TGCGCCAGCAGCCCCGCCTTTGGGTTTGGAAACACCATATATTTT. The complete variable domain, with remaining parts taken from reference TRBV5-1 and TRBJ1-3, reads KAGVTQTPRYLIKTRGQQVTLSCSPISGHRSVSWYQQTPGQGLQFLFEYFSETQRNKGNFPGRFSGRQFSNSRSEMNVSTLELGDSALYLCASSPAFGFGNTIYFGEGSWLTVV.

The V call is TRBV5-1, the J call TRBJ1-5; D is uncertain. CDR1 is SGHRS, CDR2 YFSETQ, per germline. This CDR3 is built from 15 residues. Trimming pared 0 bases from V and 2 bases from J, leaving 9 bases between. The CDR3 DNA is TGCGCCAGCAGCTTGGCCCGGGGAGGCAATCAGCCCCAGCATTTT. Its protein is CASSLARGGNQPQHF. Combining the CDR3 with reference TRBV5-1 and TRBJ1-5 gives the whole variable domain KAGVTQTPRYLIKTRGQQVTLSCSPISGHRSVSWYQQTPGQGLQFLFEYFSETQRNKGNFPGRFSGRQFSNSRSEMNVSTLELGDSALYLCASSLARGGNQPQHFGDGTRLSIL.

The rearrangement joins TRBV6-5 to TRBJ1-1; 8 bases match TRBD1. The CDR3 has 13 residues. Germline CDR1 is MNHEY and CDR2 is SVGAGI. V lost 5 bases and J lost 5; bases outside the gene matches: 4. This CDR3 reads CASSRQGRTEAFF. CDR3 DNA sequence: TGTGCCAGCAGTCGACAGGGGAGAACTGAAGCTTTCTTT.